There are many counts of the clone carrying this TCR beta chain. The antigen is not known. The data originate from a study of regulatory T cells in long-lasting Graves disease. Whole-study context: Graves' disease counted as persistent after over 5 years of antithyroid drugs with positive TSH receptor antibodies.

The germline CDR1 and CDR2 sequences are SGHVS and FQNEAQ. V was cut by 3 bases and J by 7 bases, with 15 bases left in between. This CDR3 comprises 15 residues. Points from the study as a whole: Those with persistent disease had in common more public clonotypes (roughly 3,000) than new patients (more than 900). Patients with persistent disease showed a bias toward TRBV28, TRBJ1-2 and TRBJ2-5.

Stated time point: persistent/refractory GD, antithyroid drugs over 5 years with positive TRAb. Making the TCR library involved RNA that had been extracted from PBMCs. CDR3-region Arm-PCR and iRepertoire HTBI primers produced the TCR beta libraries. TCRdb itself ran the multiplex PCR reads through MiXCR, one entry per CDR3 protein. The table includes 400,000 to 500,000 distinct CDR3 sequences, roughly 22% detected once. The receptor's source is a female donor with Graves disease. This chain links TRBV7-8 with TRBJ1-4; D is possibly TRBD1 (5 bases). Sample: peripheral blood mononuclear cells (PBMCs), taken when the disease was refractory, from a patient treated with antithyroid drugs. CDR3 nucleotide sequence: TGTGCCAGCAGCTTGACCGGGACTATGGGTGAAAAACTGTTTTTT. It is translated as CASSLTGTMGEKLFF. The whole variable domain, remainder taken from reference TRBV7-8 and TRBJ1-4, is GAGVSQSPRYKVAKRGQDVALRCDPISGHVSLFWYQQALGQGPEFLTYFQNEAQLDKSGLPSDRFFAERPEGSVSTLKIQRTQQEDSAVYLCASSLTGTMGEKLFFGSGTQLSVL.